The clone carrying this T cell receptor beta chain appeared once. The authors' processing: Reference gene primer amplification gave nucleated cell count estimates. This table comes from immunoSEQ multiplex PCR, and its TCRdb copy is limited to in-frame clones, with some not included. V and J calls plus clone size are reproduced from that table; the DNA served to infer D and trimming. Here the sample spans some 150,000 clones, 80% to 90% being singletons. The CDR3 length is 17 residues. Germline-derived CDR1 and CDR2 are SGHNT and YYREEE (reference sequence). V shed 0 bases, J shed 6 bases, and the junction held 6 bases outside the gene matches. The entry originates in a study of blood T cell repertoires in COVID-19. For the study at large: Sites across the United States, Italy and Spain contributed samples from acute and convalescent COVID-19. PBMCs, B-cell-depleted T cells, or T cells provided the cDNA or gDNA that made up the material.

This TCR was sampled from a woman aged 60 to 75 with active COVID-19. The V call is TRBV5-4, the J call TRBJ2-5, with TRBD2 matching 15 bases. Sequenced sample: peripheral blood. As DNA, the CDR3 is TGTGCCAGCAGCTTGGAAGGGACTAGCGGGAGGAGGCAGACCCAGTACTTC. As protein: CASSLEGTSGRRQTQYF.